This TCR beta chain was sequenced during a study of shared clonotypes between healthy human individuals (dated by TCRdb to 2019 to 2021). In terms of the full investigation: A couple of women and three men aged 18 to 49 years were included in the cohort. Per donor, three plates each were used for CD4 naive and CD4 memory, two for CD8 naive, and one for CD8 memory. Per donor, leukapheresis produced somewhere between about 0.9 and 9 billion PBMCs. To increase sequencing depth and limit assay-specific biases, different laboratories used diverse techniques to prepare libraries and sequence TCR repertoires. The study deeply sequenced blood TCR repertoires of several healthy adults to estimate repertoire size and the extent of clonotype sharing between individuals. Study-wide findings and limitations: Clonotypes shared by all four sorted-subset donors showed higher generation probabilities than non-shared clonotypes. Pairwise subsampling led to the expectation that sequencing depth would affect the degree of clonotype sharing among donors. Because the study included only a small number of donors, the genetic and exposure-history diversity represented was limited. Sampling was restricted to blood, and TCR repertoires in tissues likely differ from the TCR repertoires found in blood. When a few donors were compared, the shared fraction of clonotypes was 5% to 6.5% for naive CD4, over 3% for naive CD8, about 2.5% for memory CD4, and 0.4% for memory CD8. Even with the large sequencing depth, rarefaction of the sorted-subset datasets indicated that sequencing was incomplete. Naive subsets generally had larger estimated clonotype richness than memory subsets did.

Reading from cysteine to phenylalanine, the CDR3 counts 14 amino acids. The entry retains the CDR3 DNA only, 42 bases that are in frame from base 1. The germline V gene specifies SGHDT as CDR1 and YYEEEE as CDR2. V is cut by 4 bases and J by 3 bases, and the space between the germline ends is 13 bases. Healthy HIV-negative adults with no recently reported acute infections or vaccinations were included as donors. Every donor was a Caucasian adult living in Nashville, Tennessee, USA. CD4+ T cells were enriched through magnetic negative selection, after which naive cells were positively selected on CD45RA and the remaining negative fraction served as the memory subset. Blood was collected by leukapheresis, and PBMCs were isolated by Ficoll-Histopaque density gradient centrifugation and then cryopreserved in liquid nitrogen vapor phase. Purity and quantity of every magnetically sorted T cell population were checked by analytical flow cytometry. From each sorted fraction, genomic DNA was isolated and quantified by UV absorbance on a Nanodrop 2000c.

This clone was observed once. The antigen this receptor binds is unknown. Per-nucleotide qualities are absent, and no much larger clonotype sits a single base away. TCR CDR3 regions were amplified from genomic DNA by multiplex PCR using the deep immunoSEQ assay. Extracted genomic DNA from each cell subset was distributed evenly across all wells of several immunoSEQ 96-well plates, and each plate was treated as a replicate. Each replicate PCR for sorted subsets received approximately 200 ng genomic DNA, equal to roughly 30,000 T cell genomes. Purified libraries were measured with a Qubit 3.0 fluorometer, size-checked on a Bioanalyzer 2100, and measured again with the KAPA Library Quantification kit. Each immunoSEQ 96-well plate was sequenced on its own single-read 150-cycle Illumina NextSeq 550 flow cell. On the authors' methods: The immunoSEQ output contained only junctional sequences without quality scores, so filtering could not match that applied to full-length reads. To assign V/J genes and CDR3, sequences were annotated against IMGT germline references using PyIR, a Python wrapper for IgBLAST v1.9. Reads with weak V/J assignments (E-value above 1e-6), missing CDR3, stop codons, out-of-frame junctions, or ambiguous translated residues were removed. V3J clonotypes were defined as sequences sharing the same inferred V gene, J gene, and CDR3 amino acid sequence. Percentage overlap between repertoires was computed as shared unique clonotypes divided by the size of the smaller repertoire. RTK rarefaction, the Chao1 estimator, and Recon v2.1 estimates of unobserved clonotypes were used to assess repertoire richness. Generation probabilities for all TCRbeta clonotypes obtained by the gDNA method from a handful of donors were computed using OLGA. In its TCRdb copy, this immuneACCESS table keeps in-frame sequences only and misses some clones. Where compared with another copy, unresolved V genes explain less than half of these, and the others have no known cause. The V and J calls and clone size were taken over from that table, and D and trimming were inferred from the DNA. This sample lists under 1,100,000 clones; approximately 78% were detected once. The ten largest make up 0.5% to 0.65% of the sample.

This sequence originates from a man between 18 and 29 years old in good health. Some clones in this sample may be carry-over from other donors' samples. Specimen: memory CD4+ T cells from PBMCs. The sample's cell subset or site, from its label and the paper: CD45RA-negative fraction. The rearrangement combines TRBV5-6 with TRBJ2-5; a tentative D call is TRBD2 (5 bases match). The DNA sequence is given as TGTGCCAGCAGCCTACTTAGCGCCGAAGAGACCCAGTACTTC. This yields the protein CASSLLSAEETQYF.